This TCR beta chain was recorded in a study of blood T cells in healthy people across ages (dated by TCRdb to the mid-2010s). Broadly, across the study: In model experiments, template switching captured roughly one uniquely barcoded TCR beta cDNA molecule for every two T cells. Using deep sequencing normalized with unique cDNA molecular identifiers, the study measured how TCR beta repertoire diversity changes with age. The donors were split into four age groups: young (average about 16 years), middle-aged (roughly 39), aged (over 55) and long-lived (roughly 88). To avoid experimental bias, donors of different ages were spread randomly across the sequencing lanes. Two additional independent replicas of 1 million unique cDNA reads from the same blood draw were analyzed for two donors (one aged 18 to 30 and one aged 80 or older). Study-wide conclusions, independent of this receptor: As age increased, observed TCR beta diversity per million T cells dropped in a roughly linear way, and a significant reduction was already evident by age about 40. Donor CMV infection status was unknown, potentially confounding age-related changes in expanded clonotypes. Estimates of total diversity from one million sequenced T cells were regarded as lower bounds and underestimates. Observed TCR beta diversity correlated strongly with the percentage of naive T cells measured by flow cytometry. Bulk unsorted PBMC profiling prevented conclusive comparison of naive and antigen-experienced compartments. Compared with the aged group, more naive CD4+ T cells, fewer expanded clones and increased TCR diversity were shown by the long-lived group, suggesting age selection.

The library was prepared using 5' RACE. The sequencer listed for this sample is Illumina HiSeq 2500. A second PCR of about 7 to 12 cycles was run with a J-beta primer mix and a sample-barcoded 5' primer. A unique molecular identifier was introduced onto each TCR beta cDNA molecule by a template-switch 5' adaptor carrying 12 random nucleotides. At least 2.5 million CDR3-containing paired-end reads were obtained from each sample. First-strand cDNA synthesis was performed from all RNA using the Mint cDNA synthesis kit, with priming by a TRBC-specific oligonucleotide. After uracil-DNA glycosylase treatment, a first 18-cycle PCR used universal primers M1SS and BC2_uni_R on all cDNA. Turning to the authors' computational methods: For normalization, 1 million high-quality reads, each with a distinct molecular identifier, were randomly selected from each sample. Instead of being binned into consensus sequences, reads that shared molecular identifiers were thrown out. MiTCR, run with a Q25 quality threshold and the strictest error-elimination algorithm, handled CDR3 identification, clonotype clustering and error correction. Lower-bound total TCR beta diversity was estimated with a nonparametric unseen species model using Euler transformation. Starting from the raw public reads, TCRdb applied fastp trimming at Q25, assembled clones with MiXCR and retained in-frame beta chains. Rows with a matching CDR3 protein are joined into one entry that keeps the most common DNA and genes. It is TCRdb's table, rather than the study itself, that gives the V and J calls and clone size. The sample includes hundreds of thousands of distinct CDR3 sequences, with more than 55% observed a single time. Clones ranked in the top ten supply roughly 25% of the sample.

This clonotype was counted between two and nine times. Its antigen has not been determined. Base qualities are not recorded, but no much larger clone differs from it by a single base. The CDR3 holds 19 amino acids from the cysteine to the phenylalanine. The only DNA kept is the CDR3, 57 bases in frame from the first base. CDR1 and CDR2 were assigned from the germline V gene as SNHLY and FYNNEI. Germline trimming: 0 bases from V, 4 bases from J; junction bases outside gene matches: 15. The roughly 39 donors, aged about 6 to 100 years, were systemically healthy Caucasian individuals from Russia. Each donor gave 8 to 10 milliliters of peripheral blood, collected into EDTA-treated Vacutainer tubes. PBMCs were isolated by Ficoll-Paque density-gradient centrifugation, with at least 7 million obtained per sample. Trizol reagent was used to extract total RNA from the PBMCs, yielding at least 5.5 micrograms per sample. For every donor, flow cytometry on a PBMC aliquot measured the percentage of naive CD45RAhigh/CD27high T cells.

Sequencing input: blood. Recombination connected TRBV2 to TRBJ2-5; the central 9 bases match TRBD2. The source is a man in his forties in good health. The CDR3 has the sequence CASSEALGRGSGGGETQYF. The bases read TGTGCCAGCAGTGAAGCGCTTGGCAGGGGTAGCGGGGGTGGAGAGACCCAGTACTTC.